What follows is one TCR beta chain and its context. The target antigen is unknown. The record originates from a study of T cell responses to AZD1222 COVID-19 vaccine. Study-level findings and limits: Baseline seropositivity characterized only a handful of AZD1222 recipients. Regions left unmutated in variants are reportedly the target of nearly half of spike-specific TCRs. Two doses of AZD1222 preceded a rise in Spike-specific TCR breadth and depth.

The table came from immunoSEQ multiplex PCR; TCRdb's copy has only in-frame clones and leaves some out. The data hold 110,000 or so clones, with more than 80% observed a single time. The receptor's source is an adult who received the MenACWY meningococcal vaccine as a control. The sample consisted of peripheral blood, taken 28 days after the second dose of the MenACWY control vaccine.

The CDR3 spells CASSPRRETGLSTDTQYF. The CDR3 nucleotides read TGTGCCAGCAGCCCCCGTAGGGAGACAGGTCTTAGCACAGATACGCAGTATTTT. The rearrangement joins TRBV9 to TRBJ2-3; perhaps TRBD1 as D (6 bases). Trimming removed 4 bases at V and 0 bases at J, with 21 bases between. Germline V gene lookup returns CDR1 SGDLS and CDR2 YYNGEE. The CDR3 has 18 residues.